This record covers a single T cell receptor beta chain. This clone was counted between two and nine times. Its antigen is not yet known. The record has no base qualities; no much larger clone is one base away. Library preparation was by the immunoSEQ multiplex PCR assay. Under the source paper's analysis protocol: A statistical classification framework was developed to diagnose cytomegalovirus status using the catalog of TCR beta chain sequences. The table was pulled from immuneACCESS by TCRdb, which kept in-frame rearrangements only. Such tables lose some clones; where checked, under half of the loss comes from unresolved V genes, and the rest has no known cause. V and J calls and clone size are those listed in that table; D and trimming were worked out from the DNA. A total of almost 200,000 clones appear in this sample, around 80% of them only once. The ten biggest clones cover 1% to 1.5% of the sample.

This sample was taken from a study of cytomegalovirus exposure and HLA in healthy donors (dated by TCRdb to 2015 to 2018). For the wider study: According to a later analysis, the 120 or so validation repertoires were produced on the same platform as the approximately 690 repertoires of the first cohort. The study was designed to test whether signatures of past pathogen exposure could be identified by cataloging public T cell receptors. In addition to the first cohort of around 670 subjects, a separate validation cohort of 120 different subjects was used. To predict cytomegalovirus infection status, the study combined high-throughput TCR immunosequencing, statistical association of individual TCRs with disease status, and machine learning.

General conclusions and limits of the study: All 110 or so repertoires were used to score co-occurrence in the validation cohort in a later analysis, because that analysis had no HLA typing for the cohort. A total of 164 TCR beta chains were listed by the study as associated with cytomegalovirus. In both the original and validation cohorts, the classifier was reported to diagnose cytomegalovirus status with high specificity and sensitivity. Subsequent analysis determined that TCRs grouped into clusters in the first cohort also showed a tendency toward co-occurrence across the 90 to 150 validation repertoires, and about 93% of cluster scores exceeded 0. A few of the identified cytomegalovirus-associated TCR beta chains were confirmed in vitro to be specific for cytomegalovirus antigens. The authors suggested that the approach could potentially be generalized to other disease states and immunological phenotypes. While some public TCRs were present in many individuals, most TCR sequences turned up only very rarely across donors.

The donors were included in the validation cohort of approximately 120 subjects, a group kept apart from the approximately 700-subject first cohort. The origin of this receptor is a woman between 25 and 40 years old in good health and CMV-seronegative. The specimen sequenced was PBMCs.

The CDR3 protein: CASSQPKNEKLFF. The base sequence is TGTGCCAGCAGCCAACCAAAAAATGAAAAACTGTTTTTT. The V gene is TRBV4-2 and the J gene is TRBJ1-4; the D gene is unclear. The germline V gene encodes CDR1 LGHNA and CDR2 YNFKEQ. Trimming removed 2 bases from V and 5 bases from J, leaving 6 bases between the germline ends. CDR3 length: 13 amino acids, cysteine to phenylalanine. Only the CDR3 region is kept as DNA, spanning 39 bases read in frame from base 1.